Listed below are T cell receptor beta chains from one sample, sequenced in a study of T cells expressing NK-cell markers. TCRdb re-called the 5' RACE reads; every CDR3 protein appears as one record, without DNA. This sample carries about 260,000 distinct CDR3 sequences, with 4% to 4.5% going to the ten biggest clones. The source material was blood T cells: a sorted CD56 or NKG2C T cell subset, CD4+ or CD8+ T cells, or bulk PBMC T cells (not recorded which). The receptors shown here come from a woman between 18 and 69 years old in good health. CDR3s include the opening cysteine and the closing phenylalanine or tryptophan.

V	J	CDR3
TRBV12-3/TRBV12-4	TRBJ1-2	CASSLDTRTTGGIGYTF
TRBV9	TRBJ2-5	CASSVSGGVEETQYF
TRBV11-2	TRBJ2-1	CASSQSTSGYNEQFF
TRBV7-2	TRBJ1-1	CASSSDRDRLNTEAFF
TRBV7-3	TRBJ2-3	CASSLSTGTSGRTDTQYF
TRBV20-1	TRBJ2-1	CSARPGTRLPDEQFF
TRBV24-1	TRBJ1-5	CATSDPGGRQPQHF
TRBV6-5	TRBJ1-2	CASSYLPGANYGYTF
TRBV10-3	TRBJ2-5	CAISEAGWFQETQYF
TRBV30	TRBJ2-5	CAWTGQETQYF
TRBV6-5	TRBJ2-6	CASSYSKGSGANVLTF
TRBV24-1	TRBJ1-5	CATSDPGTANNQPQHF
TRBV12-3/TRBV12-4	TRBJ2-1	CASRQSSYNEQFF
TRBV15	TRBJ2-1	CATSRDFAGGSNEQFF
TRBV7-2	TRBJ2-3	CASSSGPGADTQYF
TRBV7-2	TRBJ1-2	CASSPYTGGYTF
TRBV18	TRBJ2-1	CASSPARDPSYNEQFF